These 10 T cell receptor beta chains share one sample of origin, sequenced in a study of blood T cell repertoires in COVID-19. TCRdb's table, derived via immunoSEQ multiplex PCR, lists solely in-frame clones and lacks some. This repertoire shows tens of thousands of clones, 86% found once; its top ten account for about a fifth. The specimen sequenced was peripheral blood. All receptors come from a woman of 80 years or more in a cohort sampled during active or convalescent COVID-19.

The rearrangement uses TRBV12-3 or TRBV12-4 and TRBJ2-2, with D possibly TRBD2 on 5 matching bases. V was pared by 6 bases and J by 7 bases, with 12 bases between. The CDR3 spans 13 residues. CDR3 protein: CASSPLAYGELFF. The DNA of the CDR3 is TGTGCCAGCAGCCCGCTAGCCTACGGGGAGCTGTTTTTT.

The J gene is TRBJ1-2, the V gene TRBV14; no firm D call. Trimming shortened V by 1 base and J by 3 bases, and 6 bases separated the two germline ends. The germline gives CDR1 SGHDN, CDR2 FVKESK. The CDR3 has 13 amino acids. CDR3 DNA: TGTGCCAGCAGCCAAGCTACAGACTATGGCTACACCTTC. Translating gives CASSQATDYGYTF.

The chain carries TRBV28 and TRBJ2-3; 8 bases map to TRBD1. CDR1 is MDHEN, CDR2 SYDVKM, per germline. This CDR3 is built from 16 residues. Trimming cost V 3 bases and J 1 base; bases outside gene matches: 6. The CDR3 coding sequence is TGTGCCAGCAGTTTGTATTCAGGGGGCGGCACAGATACGCAGTATTTT. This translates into CASSLYSGGGTDTQYF.

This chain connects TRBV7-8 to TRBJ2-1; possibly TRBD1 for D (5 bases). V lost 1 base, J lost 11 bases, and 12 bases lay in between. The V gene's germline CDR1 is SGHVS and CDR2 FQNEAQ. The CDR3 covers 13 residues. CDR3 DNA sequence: TGTGCCAGCAGCTTAGACAGGTTAATTCAGCAGTTCTTC. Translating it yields CASSLDRLIQQFF. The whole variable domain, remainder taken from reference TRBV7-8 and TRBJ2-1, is GAGVSQSPRYKVAKRGQDVALRCDPISGHVSLFWYQQALGQGPEFLTYFQNEAQLDKSGLPSDRFFAERPEGSVSTLKIQRTQQEDSAVYLCASSLDRLIQQFFGPGTRLTVL.

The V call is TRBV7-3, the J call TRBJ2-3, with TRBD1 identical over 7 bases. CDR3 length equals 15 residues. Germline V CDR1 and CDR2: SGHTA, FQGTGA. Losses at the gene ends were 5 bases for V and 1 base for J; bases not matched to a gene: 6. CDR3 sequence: CASSAHRGGTDTQYF. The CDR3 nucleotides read TGTGCCAGCAGCGCCCACAGGGGTGGCACAGATACGCAGTATTTT.

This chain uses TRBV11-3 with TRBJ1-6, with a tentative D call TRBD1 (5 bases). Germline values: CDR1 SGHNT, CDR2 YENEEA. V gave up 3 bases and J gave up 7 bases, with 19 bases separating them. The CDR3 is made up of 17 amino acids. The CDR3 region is CASSFRSGQGQNSPLHF. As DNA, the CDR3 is TGTGCCAGCAGCTTCAGAAGTGGCCAGGGCCAAAATTCACCCCTCCACTTT.

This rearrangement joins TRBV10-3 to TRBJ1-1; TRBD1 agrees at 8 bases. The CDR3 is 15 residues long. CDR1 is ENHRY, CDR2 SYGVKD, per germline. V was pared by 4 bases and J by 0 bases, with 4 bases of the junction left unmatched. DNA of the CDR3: TGTGCCATCAGTGGGGGACAGGAGATGAACACTGAAGCTTTCTTT. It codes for CAISGGQEMNTEAFF.

The CDR3 sequence: CASSQGSGSNQPQHF. DNA of the CDR3: TGTGCCAGCAGCCAAGGGTCAGGTTCGAATCAGCCCCAGCATTTT. The rearrangement joins TRBV3-1 (or the pseudogene TRBV3-2) to TRBJ1-5; D uncertain. CDR3 length: 15 amino acids. The V gene's germline CDR1 is LGHDT and CDR2 YNNKEL (reference sequence). Trimming pared 1 base from V and 4 bases from J, leaving 11 bases between.

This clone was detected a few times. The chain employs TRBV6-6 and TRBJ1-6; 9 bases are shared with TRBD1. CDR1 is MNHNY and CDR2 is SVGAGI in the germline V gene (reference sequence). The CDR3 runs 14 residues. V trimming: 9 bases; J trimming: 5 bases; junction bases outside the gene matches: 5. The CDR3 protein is CASLQGAHNSPLHF. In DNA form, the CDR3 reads TGTGCCAGTTTACAGGGGGCGCATAATTCACCCCTCCACTTT.

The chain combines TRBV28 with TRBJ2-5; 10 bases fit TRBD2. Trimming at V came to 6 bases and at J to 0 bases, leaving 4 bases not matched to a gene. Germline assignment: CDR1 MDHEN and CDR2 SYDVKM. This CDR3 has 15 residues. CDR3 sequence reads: CASSPTSGYQETQYF. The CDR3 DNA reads TGTGCCAGCAGCCCGACTAGCGGGTACCAAGAGACCCAGTACTTC.